A selection of T cell receptor beta chains follows, all from one sample in a study of T cell responses to AZD1222 COVID-19 vaccine. Using immunoSEQ multiplex PCR, the repertoire was profiled, and TCRdb retains in-frame clones only, with some absent. Seen here are 84,000 or so clones, roughly 90% observed once, and the top ten hold approximately 4.7%. The sample consisted of peripheral blood, taken on day 0 of MenACWY control vaccination. Source of these receptors: an adult in good health. The CDR3 runs from the conserved cysteine through the conserved F or W. D genes are given only for firm matches. Size is stated for part of the rows, as once, few or many counts, or as a class when the clone is expanded.

size | J | D | V | CDR3 | DNA
- | TRBJ2-7 | TRBD1 | TRBV12-3/TRBV12-4 | CASRGTGQVEQYF | TGTGCCAGCAGGGGGACAGGGCAGGTCGAGCAGTACTTC
- | TRBJ1-2 | - | TRBV4-2 | CASSQPSAGYTF | TGTGCCAGCAGCCAACCCAGCGCGGGCTACACCTTC
few | TRBJ2-7 | - | TRBV15 | CATSEVGGSSVEQYF | TGTGCCACCAGCGAAGTGGGGGGCTCATCGGTCGAGCAGTACTTC
- | TRBJ2-1 | TRBD2 | TRBV9 | CASSVGAGAYNEQFF | TGTGCCAGCAGCGTAGGGGCGGGGGCCTACAATGAGCAGTTCTTC
- | TRBJ2-7 | - | TRBV6-5 | CASRAGSREQYF | TGTGCCAGCAGGGCCGGCAGTCGCGAGCAGTACTTC
- | TRBJ2-7 | - | TRBV5-8 | CASSLMSEITYEQYF | TGTGCCAGCAGCTTAATGTCGGAAATAACCTACGAGCAGTACTTC
- | TRBJ1-6 | - | TRBV4-1 | CASSPDADSNYNSPLHF | TGCGCCAGCAGCCCCGACGCGGACAGCAATTATAATTCACCCCTCCACTTT
- | TRBJ1-1 | - | TRBV30 | CAWSRVNTEAFF | TGTGCCTGGAGCAGAGTAAACACTGAAGCTTTCTTT
- | TRBJ2-7 | TRBD1 | TRBV7-3 | CASITLRTGGHEQYF | TGTGCCAGCATCACACTACGGACAGGGGGCCACGAGCAGTACTTC
- | TRBJ2-5 | TRBD2 | TRBV30 | CAWSVLGASGGGTQYF | TGTGCCTGGAGTGTACTGGGAGCTAGCGGCGGAGGGACCCAGTACTTC
- | TRBJ1-4 | - | TRBV5-1 | CASSLAGGAYEKLFF | TGCGCCAGCAGCTTGGCCGGGGGGGCCTATGAAAAACTGTTTTTT
- | TRBJ2-7 | - | TRBV2 | CASSRSQSYEQYF | TGTGCCAGCAGCCGTTCTCAGTCCTACGAGCAGTACTTC
- | TRBJ2-1 | - | TRBV2 | CASSLKNEQFF | TGTGCCAGCAGTTTAAAAAATGAGCAGTTCTTC
- | TRBJ1-1 | - | TRBV30 | CAWSMESAKDTEAFF | TGTGCCTGGAGTATGGAGAGTGCTAAGGACACTGAAGCTTTCTTT
few | TRBJ1-5 | - | TRBV12-3/TRBV12-4 | CASRNQPQHF | TGTGCCAGTAGAAATCAGCCCCAGCATTTT
once | TRBJ1-2 | - | TRBV4-1 | CASSQEGTGGGYGYTF | TGCGCCAGCAGCCAAGAAGGGACCGGGGGTGGCTATGGCTACACCTTC
- | TRBJ1-2 | - | TRBV6-5 | CASSYSRGESGYTF | TGTGCCAGCAGTTACTCGAGAGGGGAGTCAGGCTACACCTTC
- | TRBJ2-3 | - | TRBV24-1 | CATSEHTPGGFGTDTQYF | TGTGCCACCAGTGAGCACACCCCGGGGGGCTTTGGCACAGATACGCAGTATTTT
- | TRBJ2-2 | - | TRBV20-1 | CSASISPSGGELFF | TGCAGTGCTAGTATATCTCCTTCGGGCGGGGAGCTGTTTTTT
- | TRBJ2-1 | - | TRBV19 | CASRSRVQLADNEQFF | TGTGCCAGTCGATCAAGGGTCCAACTAGCCGACAATGAGCAGTTCTTC
- | TRBJ1-1 | - | TRBV3-1/TRBV3-2 | CASSQALGTEAFF | TGTGCCAGCAGCCAAGCACTGGGCACTGAAGCTTTCTTT
- | TRBJ1-6 | TRBD1 | TRBV3-1/TRBV3-2 | CASSFGQGSYNSPLHF | TGTGCCAGCAGCTTTGGACAGGGCTCCTATAATTCACCCCTCCACTTT
- | TRBJ2-3 | - | TRBV1 | CTSSPRLPFPMMEDTQYF | TGCACCAGCAGCCCCCGATTACCCTTCCCGATGATGGAAGATACGCAGTATTTT
- | TRBJ1-4 | TRBD1 | TRBV11-1 | CASSGRSTGGGEKLFF | TGTGCCAGCAGCGGACGATCGACAGGGGGCGGTGAAAAACTGTTTTTT
- | TRBJ1-3 | - | TRBV28 | CASSAPTLTTGNTIYF | TGTGCCAGCAGTGCTCCGACTCTTACGACTGGAAACACCATATATTTT
- | TRBJ1-4 | TRBD1 | TRBV2 | CASSPGQGTNEKLFF | TGTGCCAGCAGTCCGGGACAGGGAACTAATGAAAAACTGTTTTTT
once | TRBJ1-2 | - | TRBV6-5 | CASSRGTAYGYTF | TGTGCCAGCAGCCGAGGGACCGCCTATGGCTACACCTTC
- | TRBJ2-1 | - | TRBV11-3 | CASSFAGSSYNEQFF | TGTGCCAGCAGCTTTGCGGGGAGCTCCTACAATGAGCAGTTCTTC
- | TRBJ1-1 | TRBD1 | TRBV7-2 | CASRFTGGGNTEAFF | TGTGCCAGCAGGTTCACAGGGGGCGGTAACACTGAAGCTTTCTTT
- | TRBJ1-2 | TRBD1 | TRBV6-5 | CASSTQTGWYGYTF | TGTGCCAGCAGTACCCAGACAGGGTGGTATGGCTACACCTTC
- | TRBJ2-6 | TRBD1 | TRBV5-1 | CASSQGIGTGVSGANVLTF | TGCGCCAGCAGCCAAGGAATCGGGACAGGGGTTTCTGGGGCCAACGTCCTGACTTTC
- | TRBJ1-1 | - | TRBV6-2/TRBV6-3 | CASSYSKIRGPRNTEAFF | TGTGCCAGCAGTTACTCCAAAATACGAGGTCCTCGGAACACTGAAGCTTTCTTT
- | TRBJ1-6 | - | TRBV19 | CASKEGYNSPLHF | TGTGCCAGTAAAGAGGGTTATAATTCACCCCTCCACTTT